This T cell receptor beta chain originates from a study of molecular identifiers for immune sequencing clone quantification. The study, taken as a whole, reports: One cell's worth of spiked Jurkat TCR RNA was reportedly detectable among roughly 1 million naive cells. Clones that had above 20 RNA copies took up over 99% of effector molecules but under 1% in naive cells.

Sorted cell numbers of about 19,000 to 1,000,000, with 10%, 30% or 50% RNA, served as input for naive CD8 libraries. Preparation of the bulk TCR libraries relied on previously described methods and listed TCR primers. TCRdb reanalysed the PCR reads using MiXCR and keeps one entry per CDR3 protein. The table includes over 550,000 distinct CDR3 sequences, about 25% detected once. Turning to this clonotype: Its target is not known.

The CDR3 is 15 residues long. Germline CDR1 reads SGHDT; CDR2 reads YYEEEE. Trimming at V came to 2 bases and at J to 0 bases, leaving 2 bases not matched to a gene. The V and J genes are TRBV5-6 and TRBJ1-5; 7 bases map to TRBD1. Sequenced input: naive CD8+ T cells from blood, with Jurkat cell RNA spiked in. Subset noted: FACS-sorted CD8+CD4-CCR7+CD45RA+ naive T cells. The TCR originated in a human donor in good health. Some libraries in this study had Jurkat cell RNA spiked in. The CDR3 nucleotides read TGTGCCAGCAGCTTCCAGGGGGGTAGCAATCAGCCCCAGCATTTT. Protein sequence: CASSFQGGSNQPQHF. Based on the CDR3 plus reference TRBV5-6 and TRBJ1-5, the full variable domain is DAGVTQSPTHLIKTRGQQVTLRCSPKSGHDTVSWYQQALGQGPQFIFQYYEEEERQRGNFPDRFSGHQFPNYSSELNVNALLLGDSALYLCASSFQGGSNQPQHFGDGTRLSIL.